The next 12 T cell receptor beta chains were all read from a single sample in a study of T cells after yellow fever vaccination. TCRdb re-called the 5' RACE reads through MiXCR, storing one row per CDR3 protein. Seen here are about 230,000 distinct CDR3 sequences, roughly 6.2% observed once, and the top ten hold more than 0.85%. The sequencing here drew on CD4+ T cells sorted from PBMCs, taken on the day of the yellow fever booster vaccination. The receptors were gathered from a young man who received the YFV17D yellow fever vaccine.

This clonotype was counted between two and nine times. The chain links TRBV4-3 to TRBJ2-1, with D uncertain. The CDR3 loop spans 13 amino acids. Deletions cut 2 bases from V and 4 bases from J, with 6 bases between. CDR1 and CDR2 from the germline V gene are LGHNA and YSLEER. This CDR3 reads CASSQQVYNEQFF. CDR3 sequence (DNA): TGCGCCAGCAGCCAACAGGTTTACAATGAGCAGTTCTTC.

This clonotype has more than one count but fewer than ten. The gene calls are TRBV7-8 and TRBJ1-5; 8 nucleotides agree with TRBD1. The J segment lost 2 bases and the V segment lost 5 bases, leaving 5 bases of the junction unmatched. CDR1 is SGHVS and CDR2 is FQNEAQ in the germline V gene. There are 15 residues in the CDR3. CDR3 amino acids: CASSIQGAGNQPQHF. The CDR3 bases are TGTGCCAGCAGCATCCAGGGGGCTGGCAATCAGCCCCAGCATTTT.

This clonotype was detected only a few times. The chain joins TRBV5-1 to TRBJ2-1; D is unresolved. Trimming cost V 3 bases and J 0 bases, with 10 bases left between them. Per the germline V gene, CDR1 is SGHRS and CDR2 is YFSETQ. The CDR3 spans 15 residues. The CDR3 nucleotides are TGCGCCAGCAGCTGGGTCACGAGCTCCTACAATGAGCAGTTCTTC. It encodes CASSWVTSSYNEQFF.

The J gene is TRBJ2-3, the V gene TRBV5-1; 9 bases are shared with TRBD1. V lost 4 bases, J lost 4 bases, and 7 bases stayed unmatched. CDR1 and CDR2 (germline): SGHRS, YFSETQ. CDR3 length: 15 residues. The CDR3 coding sequence is TGCGCCAGCAGCCGGGGACAGGGAATTTCAGATACGCAGTATTTT. Its protein product is CASSRGQGISDTQYF.

This rearrangement joins TRBV12-3 or TRBV12-4 to TRBJ2-7, with TRBD2 identical over 8 bases. The CDR3 is 15 residues long. Trimming removed 5 bases from V and 4 bases from J; junction bases left unmatched: 10. This CDR3 is CASSPASLAAYEQYF. CDR3 nucleotide sequence: TGTGCCAGCAGTCCCGCCTCACTAGCGGCTTACGAGCAGTACTTC.

This rearrangement joins TRBV5-1 to TRBJ1-1, with D perhaps matching TRBD1 (5 bases). V lost 2 bases and J 2 bases, leaving 7 bases between the germline ends. This CDR3 has 13 residues. In germline, CDR1 is SGHRS, CDR2 YFSETQ. This CDR3 is CASSFRVNTEAFF. The CDR3 nucleotides are TGCGCCAGCAGCTTCAGGGTTAACACTGAAGCTTTCTTT.

This clonotype has more than one count but fewer than ten. The chain couples TRBV7-2 to TRBJ2-7; weak D call: TRBD1 (6 bases). Germline V gives CDR1 SGHTA, CDR2 FQGNSA. V was cut by 5 bases and J by 0 bases, with 14 bases left in between. The CDR3 is 15 amino acids. CDR3 nucleotide sequence: TGTGCCAGCAGCGCGCAGGGGTCATACTCCTACGAGCAGTACTTC. As protein: CASSAQGSYSYEQYF.

This clonotype was observed at least ten times. The chain links TRBV4-3 to TRBJ2-5, with no clear D. The V gene lost 2 bases and the J gene lost 2 bases, with 9 bases spanning the gap. This CDR3 contains 14 residues. Germline CDR1 is LGHNA and CDR2 is YSLEER. The DNA for the CDR3 is TGCGCCAGCAGCCAACAGGTGGGACAAGAGACCCAGTACTTC. Translated: CASSQQVGQETQYF.

This clonotype appeared many times. V gene TRBV5-1 combines with J gene TRBJ1-5; TRBD1 aligns across 9 bases. CDR1 SGHRS and CDR2 YFSETQ come from the germline V gene. This CDR3 has 14 amino acids. After removal of 3 bases from V and 5 bases from J, the junction contained 3 bases not matched to a gene. The CDR3 DNA sequence: TGCGCCAGCAGCTGGGGACAGGGCGATCAGCCCCAGCATTTT. This translates into CASSWGQGDQPQHF.

This clonotype has a count of ten or more. This chain connects TRBV7-2 to TRBJ2-7, with D hard to call. CDR3 length equals 11 residues. Trimming stripped 5 bases from V and 3 bases from J, with 5 bases between. The germline V gene encodes CDR1 SGHTA and CDR2 FQGNSA. CDR3 loop: CASSADYEQYF. The CDR3 coding sequence is TGTGCCAGCAGCGCTGACTACGAGCAGTACTTC. The full variable domain, with the rest looked up from reference TRBV7-2 and TRBJ2-7, is GAGVSQSPSNKVTEKGKDVELRCDPISGHTALYWYRQSLGQGLEFLIYFQGNSAPDKSGLPSDRFSAERTGGSVSTLTIQRTQQEDSAVYLCASSADYEQYFGPGTRLTVT.

This clonotype showed up many times. The rearrangement joins TRBV7-3 to TRBJ2-3; 9 nucleotides align to TRBD2. The J segment lost 0 bases and the V segment lost 6 bases, leaving 4 bases of the junction unmatched. The CDR3 extends over 15 amino acids. Germline V lookup: CDR1 SGHTA, CDR2 FQGTGA. The CDR3 region is CASRETSGSTDTQYF. The CDR3 DNA reads TGTGCCAGCAGGGAGACTAGCGGCAGCACAGATACGCAGTATTTT. Filled out from reference TRBV7-3 and TRBJ2-3, the complete variable domain reads GAGVSQTPSNKVTEKGKYVELRCDPISGHTALYWYRQSLGQGPEFLIYFQGTGAADDSGLPNDRFFAVRPEGSVSTLKIQRTERGDSAVYLCASRETSGSTDTQYFGPGTRLTVL.

The V gene is TRBV25-1, the J gene TRBJ2-2; D could derive from TRBD1 or TRBD2 (5 bases each). Trimming pared 6 bases from V and 6 bases from J, leaving 8 bases between. Germline CDR1 and CDR2: MGHDK and SYGVNS. The CDR3 totals 12 residues. CDR3 nucleotide sequence: TGTGCCAGCAGAGAGGGGTCCGGGGAGCTGTTTTTT. Its protein is CASREGSGELFF.